This T cell receptor beta chain comes out of a study of cytomegalovirus exposure and HLA in healthy donors. Study-wide background: There were tens of millions of unique TCRs (from HLA-typed donors) in an early data release. Study conclusions and caveats: Specific recognition of CMV antigens was confirmed in vitro for a few chains (all CMV-associated). Overall, about 160 TCR beta chains were annotated as cytomegalovirus-associated.

PCR amplification relied on 60 Vbeta primers (plus 13 Jbeta primers). Generated by immunoSEQ multiplex PCR, the TCRdb table keeps only in-frame clones and is missing some. The sample has some 180,000 clones, roughly four fifths seen once. As regards this clone: Its specificity is unknown.

Sequencing input: PBMCs. This TCR derives from a man aged 30 to 39 in good health and CMV-seronegative.

The CDR3 is CASSQGEPDSSYEQYF. The DNA of the CDR3 is TGCGCCAGCAGCCAAGGGGAACCGGACAGCTCCTACGAGCAGTACTTC. The genes are TRBV4-1 and TRBJ2-7; possible D gene TRBD1, 6 bases. This CDR3 has 16 residues. Germline CDR1 is MGHRA and CDR2 is YSYEKL. V shed 1 base and J shed 0 bases, with 13 bases lying between them.